These T cell receptor beta chains were read from a single sample in a study of T-cell reconstitution after alpha-beta-depleted transplantation in children. MiXCR, applied by TCRdb to the PCR reads, yields one record per CDR3 protein. Of approximately 650,000 distinct CDR3 sequences listed, around 14% were seen once; the top ten hold around 0.76%. The starting material was PBMCs, obtained before TCRalphabeta/CD19-depleted stem cell transplant. The receptors here all came from a girl aged 2-10 years with congenital amegakaryocytic thrombocytopenia, due to receive a stem cell transplant. CDR3s include the opening cysteine and the closing phenylalanine or tryptophan. Each record gives: clone size, CDR3 length, D gene, V gene, J gene, CDR3 DNA, CDR3 protein. The D gene is left open where the match is weak. Rows may omit the clone size; those that give it use once, few, many or a size class.

clone size: few; CDR3 length: 17; D gene: TRBD2; V gene: TRBV6-1; J gene: TRBJ2-7; CDR3 DNA: TGTGCCAGCAGTGATCCGACGGCGTCCACTAGCGGAGGAGGGCAGTACTTC; CDR3 protein: CASSDPTASTSGGGQYF
clone size: many; CDR3 length: 14; D gene: NA; V gene: TRBV5-1; J gene: TRBJ2-5; CDR3 DNA: TGCGCCAGCAGCTTGGGTTATACCCAAGAGACCCAGTACTTC; CDR3 protein: CASSLGYTQETQYF
clone size: NA; CDR3 length: 16; D gene: TRBD2; V gene: TRBV4-2; J gene: TRBJ2-3; CDR3 DNA: TGTGCCAGCAGCCATCAACAGCGGGAGGGCCTAAATACGCAGTATTTT; CDR3 protein: CASSHQQREGLNTQYF
clone size: NA; CDR3 length: 13; D gene: NA; V gene: TRBV12-3/TRBV12-4; J gene: TRBJ2-5; CDR3 DNA: TGTGCCAGCACCCGGGGCTACCAAGAGACCCAGTACTTC; CDR3 protein: CASTRGYQETQYF
clone size: many; CDR3 length: 18; D gene: TRBD2; V gene: TRBV20-1; J gene: TRBJ2-3; CDR3 DNA: TGCAGTGCTAGAGACCTGGGACTAGCCGTGGATAGCACAGATACGCAGTATTTT; CDR3 protein: CSARDLGLAVDSTDTQYF
clone size: few; CDR3 length: 17; D gene: NA; V gene: TRBV19; J gene: TRBJ2-3; CDR3 DNA: TGTGCCAGTTCCCCTATGGGGAGATCGGTTCAGGCGGATACGCAGTATTTT; CDR3 protein: CASSPMGRSVQADTQYF
clone size: few; CDR3 length: 14; D gene: NA; V gene: TRBV5-1; J gene: TRBJ1-1; CDR3 DNA: TGCGCCAGCAGCTTGTTTTCAGAAAACACTGAAGCTTTCTTT; CDR3 protein: CASSLFSENTEAFF
clone size: few; CDR3 length: 16; D gene: NA; V gene: TRBV20-1; J gene: TRBJ2-7; CDR3 DNA: TGCAGTGCTAGAGGGGTGGAGGGGCCCTCCAGCTACGAGCAGTACTTC; CDR3 protein: CSARGVEGPSSYEQYF
clone size: NA; CDR3 length: 14; D gene: NA; V gene: TRBV20-1; J gene: TRBJ1-1; CDR3 DNA: TGCAGTGCTAGAGATCGAGGGGGGAACACTGAAGCTTTCTTT; CDR3 protein: CSARDRGGNTEAFF
clone size: few; CDR3 length: 15; D gene: NA; V gene: TRBV20-1; J gene: TRBJ2-1; CDR3 DNA: TGCAGTCCAGACCCGGGGAGGATAGGCGACAATGAGCAGTTCTTC; CDR3 protein: CSPDPGRIGDNEQFF
clone size: NA; CDR3 length: 15; D gene: TRBD2; V gene: TRBV5-1; J gene: TRBJ2-3; CDR3 DNA: TGCGCCAGCAGCTTCGCGGCGGGAGGTGGAGATACGCAGTATTTT; CDR3 protein: CASSFAAGGGDTQYF
clone size: NA; CDR3 length: 15; D gene: NA; V gene: TRBV12-3/TRBV12-4; J gene: TRBJ2-2; CDR3 DNA: TGTGCCAGCAGCCCACCACTAGTACAGTCCGGGGAGCTGTTTTTT; CDR3 protein: CASSPPLVQSGELFF
clone size: many; CDR3 length: 14; D gene: NA; V gene: TRBV12-3/TRBV12-4; J gene: TRBJ1-1; CDR3 DNA: TGTGCCTCCCAAGGCAGGGGATGGAACACTGAAGCTTTCTTT; CDR3 protein: CASQGRGWNTEAFF
clone size: few; CDR3 length: 17; D gene: TRBD2; V gene: TRBV5-1; J gene: TRBJ2-3; CDR3 DNA: TGCGCCAGCAGCTTGGGGTTTCTAGCGGCCGACACAGATACGCAGTATTTT; CDR3 protein: CASSLGFLAADTDTQYF
clone size: many; CDR3 length: 16; D gene: NA; V gene: TRBV10-3; J gene: TRBJ2-7; CDR3 DNA: TGTGCCATCAGTACGGGACAAAGGTGGGACTCCTACGAGCAGTACTTC; CDR3 protein: CAISTGQRWDSYEQYF
clone size: few; CDR3 length: 16; D gene: NA; V gene: TRBV7-3; J gene: TRBJ2-3; CDR3 DNA: TGTGCCAGCAGCTTATCGGGAATCCAGGCCTCAGATACGCAGTATTTT; CDR3 protein: CASSLSGIQASDTQYF
clone size: many; CDR3 length: 13; D gene: NA; V gene: TRBV10-3; J gene: TRBJ1-4; CDR3 DNA: TGTGCCATCAGTGAGGAACTTAATGAAAAACTGTTTTTT; CDR3 protein: CAISEELNEKLFF
clone size: many; CDR3 length: 14; D gene: NA; V gene: TRBV7-9; J gene: TRBJ2-1; CDR3 DNA: TGTGCCAGCAGCTCCGAAAACAACATCGGGGAGCAGTTCTTC; CDR3 protein: CASSSENNIGEQFF
clone size: NA; CDR3 length: 14; D gene: NA; V gene: TRBV7-2; J gene: TRBJ1-3; CDR3 DNA: TGTGCCAGCAGCTTAGCCCTGGGTCCAAACACCATATATTTT; CDR3 protein: CASSLALGPNTIYF
clone size: many; CDR3 length: 14; D gene: NA; V gene: TRBV7-9; J gene: TRBJ1-5; CDR3 DNA: TGTGCCAGCAGCCCCCGTGGCAGCAATCAGCCCCAGCATTTT; CDR3 protein: CASSPRGSNQPQHF
clone size: many; CDR3 length: 11; D gene: NA; V gene: TRBV20-1; J gene: TRBJ2-1; CDR3 DNA: TGCAGTGCTAGAGCCCAGGACTTTAGGCTCTTC; CDR3 protein: CSARAQDFRLF
clone size: few; CDR3 length: 13; D gene: NA; V gene: TRBV29-1; J gene: TRBJ2-7; CDR3 DNA: TGCAGCGTCCGCGGGACCCAGCTGGCCGAGCAGTACTTC; CDR3 protein: CSVRGTQLAEQYF
clone size: NA; CDR3 length: 17; D gene: TRBD2; V gene: TRBV7-3; J gene: TRBJ2-1; CDR3 DNA: TGTGCCAGCAGCCTTACCGGACTAGCGGGAGTAGGCGATGAGCAGTTCTTC; CDR3 protein: CASSLTGLAGVGDEQFF
clone size: few; CDR3 length: 13; D gene: NA; V gene: TRBV12-3/TRBV12-4; J gene: TRBJ2-2; CDR3 DNA: TGTGCCAGCAGTTGGTTGAGGACCGGGGAGCTGTTTTTT; CDR3 protein: CASSWLRTGELFF
clone size: few; CDR3 length: 15; D gene: TRBD1; V gene: TRBV18; J gene: TRBJ2-5; CDR3 DNA: TGTGCCAGCTCACTCGGACAGGGAGGTTTCCTCGCCCAGTACTTC; CDR3 protein: CASSLGQGGFLAQYF
clone size: many; CDR3 length: 14; D gene: NA; V gene: TRBV5-1; J gene: TRBJ1-1; CDR3 DNA: TGTGCCAGCAGTTTACAGGGCGCGAACACTGAAGCTTTCTTT; CDR3 protein: CASSLQGANTEAFF
clone size: NA; CDR3 length: 19; D gene: NA; V gene: TRBV12-3/TRBV12-4; J gene: TRBJ2-4; CDR3 DNA: TGTGCCAGCAGTTTAGCGCTAATCTTGGGGACAAGTGGTAAAAACATTCAGTACTTC; CDR3 protein: CASSLALILGTSGKNIQYF
clone size: few; CDR3 length: 14; D gene: NA; V gene: TRBV29-1; J gene: TRBJ2-1; CDR3 DNA: TGCAGCGTTGAAAAAGGGGGGCGGGTAAATGAGCAGTTCTTC; CDR3 protein: CSVEKGGRVNEQFF
clone size: NA; CDR3 length: 13; D gene: NA; V gene: TRBV7-9; J gene: TRBJ1-6; CDR3 DNA: TGTGCCAGCAGCCCCCCGGGGGATTCACCCCTCCACTTT; CDR3 protein: CASSPPGDSPLHF
clone size: many; CDR3 length: 13; D gene: NA; V gene: TRBV12-3/TRBV12-4; J gene: TRBJ1-1; CDR3 DNA: TGTGCCAGCAGTGATGACAGTTACACTGAAGCTTTCTTT; CDR3 protein: CASSDDSYTEAFF
clone size: many; CDR3 length: 14; D gene: NA; V gene: TRBV6-1; J gene: TRBJ2-5; CDR3 DNA: TGTGCCAGCAGCATATCCGGACCGTTGGAGACCCAGTACTTC; CDR3 protein: CASSISGPLETQYF
clone size: NA; CDR3 length: 14; D gene: NA; V gene: TRBV3-1; J gene: TRBJ2-2; CDR3 DNA: TGTGCCAGCAGCCCCCTGTTGGGGACCGGGGAGCTGTTTTTT; CDR3 protein: CASSPLLGTGELFF
clone size: NA; CDR3 length: 13; D gene: NA; V gene: TRBV7-7; J gene: TRBJ2-2; CDR3 DNA: TGTGCCGGGGGAGCAGGGAACACCGGGGAGCTGTTTTTT; CDR3 protein: CAGGAGNTGELFF
clone size: few; CDR3 length: 14; D gene: NA; V gene: TRBV12-3/TRBV12-4; J gene: TRBJ1-1; CDR3 DNA: TGTGCCAGCAGGAGGGCCCCATGGAGCACTGAAGCTTTCTTT; CDR3 protein: CASRRAPWSTEAFF
clone size: many; CDR3 length: 15; D gene: TRBD1; V gene: TRBV6-1; J gene: TRBJ2-5; CDR3 DNA: TGTGCCAGCAGTAGACCGGGACAGGGACGTGAGACCCAGTACTTC; CDR3 protein: CASSRPGQGRETQYF
clone size: few; CDR3 length: 16; D gene: TRBD2; V gene: TRBV12-3/TRBV12-4; J gene: TRBJ2-1; CDR3 DNA: TGTGCCAGCAGTCGAACTAGCGGGAGGGCGGGCGATGAGCAGTTCTTC; CDR3 protein: CASSRTSGRAGDEQFF
clone size: many; CDR3 length: 17; D gene: TRBD2; V gene: TRBV20-1; J gene: TRBJ2-1; CDR3 DNA: TGCAGTGCATATAGACTAGCGGGAGAGGTGTATTACAATGAGCAGTTCTTC; CDR3 protein: CSAYRLAGEVYYNEQFF
clone size: many; CDR3 length: 17; D gene: TRBD1; V gene: TRBV5-6; J gene: TRBJ2-3; CDR3 DNA: TGTGCCAGCAGCTTCCGCCGGGACAGGCTCTTCACAGATACGCAGTATTTT; CDR3 protein: CASSFRRDRLFTDTQYF
clone size: NA; CDR3 length: 15; D gene: NA; V gene: TRBV18; J gene: TRBJ2-1; CDR3 DNA: TGTGCCAGCTTAACGCCGGGACGGTCCTACAATGAGCAGTTCTTC; CDR3 protein: CASLTPGRSYNEQFF
clone size: NA; CDR3 length: 15; D gene: NA; V gene: TRBV12-3/TRBV12-4; J gene: TRBJ1-2; CDR3 DNA: TGTGCCAGCAGCCGCATATTGCAGGGCGGTTATGGCTACACCTTC; CDR3 protein: CASSRILQGGYGYTF
clone size: NA; CDR3 length: 13; D gene: NA; V gene: TRBV12-3/TRBV12-4; J gene: TRBJ2-5; CDR3 DNA: TGTGCCAGCAGACCACTCTCTGAAGGGACCCAGTACTTC; CDR3 protein: CASRPLSEGTQYF
clone size: many; CDR3 length: 14; D gene: NA; V gene: TRBV12-3/TRBV12-4; J gene: TRBJ1-5; CDR3 DNA: TGTGCCAGCAGCCCCGGGGCCGGTTTACAGCCCCAGCATTTT; CDR3 protein: CASSPGAGLQPQHF
clone size: many; CDR3 length: 13; D gene: TRBD1; V gene: TRBV24-1; J gene: TRBJ1-4; CDR3 DNA: TGTGCCACCGGGGACAGGGAGAATGAAAAACTGTTTTTT; CDR3 protein: CATGDRENEKLFF
clone size: many; CDR3 length: 16; D gene: TRBD1; V gene: TRBV5-1; J gene: TRBJ2-1; CDR3 DNA: TGCGCCAGCAGCCCAATACCCCCGGGACAGGGCAATGAGCAGTTCTTC; CDR3 protein: CASSPIPPGQGNEQFF
clone size: few; CDR3 length: 14; D gene: NA; V gene: TRBV15; J gene: TRBJ1-1; CDR3 DNA: TGTGCCACCAGCATTGTCCGATCAGGGACTGAAGCTTTCTTT; CDR3 protein: CATSIVRSGTEAFF